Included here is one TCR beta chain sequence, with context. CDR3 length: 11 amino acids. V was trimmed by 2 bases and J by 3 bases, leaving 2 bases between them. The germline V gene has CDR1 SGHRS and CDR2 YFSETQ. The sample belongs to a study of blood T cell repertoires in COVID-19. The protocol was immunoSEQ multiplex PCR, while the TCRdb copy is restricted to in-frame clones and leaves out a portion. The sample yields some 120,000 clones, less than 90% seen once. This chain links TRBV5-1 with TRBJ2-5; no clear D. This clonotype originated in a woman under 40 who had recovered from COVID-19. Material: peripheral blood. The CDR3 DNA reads TGCGCCAGCAGCTTTAAAGAGACCCAGTACTTC. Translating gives CASSFKETQYF. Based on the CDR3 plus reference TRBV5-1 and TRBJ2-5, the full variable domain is KAGVTQTPRYLIKTRGQQVTLSCSPISGHRSVSWYQQTPGQGLQFLFEYFSETQRNKGNFPGRFSGRQFSNSRSEMNVSTLELGDSALYLCASSFKETQYFGPGTRLLVL.